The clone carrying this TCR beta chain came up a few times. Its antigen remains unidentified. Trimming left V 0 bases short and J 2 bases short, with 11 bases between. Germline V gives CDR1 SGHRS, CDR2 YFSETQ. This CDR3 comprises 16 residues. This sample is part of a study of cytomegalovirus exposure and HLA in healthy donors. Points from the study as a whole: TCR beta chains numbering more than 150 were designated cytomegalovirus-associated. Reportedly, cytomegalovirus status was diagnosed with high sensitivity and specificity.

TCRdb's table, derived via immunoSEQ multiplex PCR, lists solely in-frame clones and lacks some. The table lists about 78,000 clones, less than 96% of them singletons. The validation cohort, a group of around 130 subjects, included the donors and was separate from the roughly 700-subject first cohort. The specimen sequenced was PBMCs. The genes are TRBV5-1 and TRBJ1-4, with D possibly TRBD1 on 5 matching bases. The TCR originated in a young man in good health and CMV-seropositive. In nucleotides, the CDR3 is TGCGCCAGCAGCTTGGCCAACGGGGGGACTAATGAAAAACTGTTTTTT. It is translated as CASSLANGGTNEKLFF.